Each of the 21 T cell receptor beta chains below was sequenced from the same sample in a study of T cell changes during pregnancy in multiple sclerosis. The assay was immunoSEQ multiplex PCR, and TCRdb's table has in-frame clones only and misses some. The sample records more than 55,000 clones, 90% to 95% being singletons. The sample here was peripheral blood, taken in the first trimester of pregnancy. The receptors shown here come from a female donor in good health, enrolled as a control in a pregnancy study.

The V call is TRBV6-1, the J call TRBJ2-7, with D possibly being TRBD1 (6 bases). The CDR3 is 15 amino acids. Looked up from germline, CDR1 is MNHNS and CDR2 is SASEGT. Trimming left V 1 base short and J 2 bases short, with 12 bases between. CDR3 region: CASSEGTADPYEQYF. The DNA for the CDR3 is TGTGCCAGCAGTGAAGGGACAGCCGATCCCTACGAGCAGTACTTC.

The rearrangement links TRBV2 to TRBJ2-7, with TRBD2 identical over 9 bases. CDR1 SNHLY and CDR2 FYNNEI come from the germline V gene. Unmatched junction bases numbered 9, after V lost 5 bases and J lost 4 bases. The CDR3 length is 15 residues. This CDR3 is CASSFSNSGSYEQYF. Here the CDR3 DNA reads TGTGCCAGCAGTTTTTCCAATAGCGGGAGTTACGAGCAGTACTTC. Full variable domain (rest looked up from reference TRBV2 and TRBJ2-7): EPEVTQTPSHQVTQMGQEVILRCVPISNHLYFYWYRQILGQKVEFLVSFYNNEISEKSEIFDDQFSVERPDGSNFTLKIRSTKLEDSAMYFCASSFSNSGSYEQYFGPGTRLTVT.

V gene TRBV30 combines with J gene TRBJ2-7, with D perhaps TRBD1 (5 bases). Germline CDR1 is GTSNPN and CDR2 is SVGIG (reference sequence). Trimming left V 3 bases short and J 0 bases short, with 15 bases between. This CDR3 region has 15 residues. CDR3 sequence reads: CAWSARRVGSYEQYF. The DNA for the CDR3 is TGTGCCTGGAGCGCCCGCAGGGTGGGCTCCTACGAGCAGTACTTC.

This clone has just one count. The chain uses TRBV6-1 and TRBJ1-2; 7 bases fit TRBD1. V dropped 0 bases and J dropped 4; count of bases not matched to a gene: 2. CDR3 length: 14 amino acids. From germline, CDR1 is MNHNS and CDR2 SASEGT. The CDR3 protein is CASSEAAGGYGYTF. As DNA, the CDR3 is TGTGCCAGCAGTGAAGCGGCAGGGGGCTATGGCTACACCTTC.

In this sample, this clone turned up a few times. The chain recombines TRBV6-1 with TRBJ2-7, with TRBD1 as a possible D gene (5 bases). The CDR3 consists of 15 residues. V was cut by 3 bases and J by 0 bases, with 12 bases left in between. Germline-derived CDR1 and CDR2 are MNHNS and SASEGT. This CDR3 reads CASSELGLPSYEQYF. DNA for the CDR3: TGTGCCAGCAGTGAGTTGGGGCTGCCCTCCTACGAGCAGTACTTC.

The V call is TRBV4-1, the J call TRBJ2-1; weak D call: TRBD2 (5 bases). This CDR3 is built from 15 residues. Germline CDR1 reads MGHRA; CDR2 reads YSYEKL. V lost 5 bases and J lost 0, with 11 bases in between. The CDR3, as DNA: TGCGCCAGCAGCTATAGCGCACCCTCCTACAATGAGCAGTTCTTC. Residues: CASSYSAPSYNEQFF.

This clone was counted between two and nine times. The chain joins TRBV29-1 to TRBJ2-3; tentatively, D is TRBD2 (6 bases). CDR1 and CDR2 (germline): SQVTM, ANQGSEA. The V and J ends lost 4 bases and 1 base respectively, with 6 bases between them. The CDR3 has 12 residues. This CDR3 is CSVASGTDTQYF. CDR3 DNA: TGCAGCGTTGCTAGCGGCACAGATACGCAGTATTTT.

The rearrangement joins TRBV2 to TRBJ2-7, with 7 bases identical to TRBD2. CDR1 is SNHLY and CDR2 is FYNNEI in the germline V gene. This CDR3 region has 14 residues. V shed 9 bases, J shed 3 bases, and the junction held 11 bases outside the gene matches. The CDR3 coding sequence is TGTGCCAGTTCGGGGGGTAGAACCGACTACGAGCAGTACTTC. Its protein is CASSGGRTDYEQYF.

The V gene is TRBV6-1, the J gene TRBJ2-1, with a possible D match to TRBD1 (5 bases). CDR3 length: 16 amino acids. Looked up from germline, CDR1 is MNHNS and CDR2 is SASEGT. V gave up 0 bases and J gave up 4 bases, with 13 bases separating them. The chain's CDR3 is CASSEAGQGYYNEQFF. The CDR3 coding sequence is TGTGCCAGCAGTGAAGCGGGGCAGGGTTATTACAATGAGCAGTTCTTC.

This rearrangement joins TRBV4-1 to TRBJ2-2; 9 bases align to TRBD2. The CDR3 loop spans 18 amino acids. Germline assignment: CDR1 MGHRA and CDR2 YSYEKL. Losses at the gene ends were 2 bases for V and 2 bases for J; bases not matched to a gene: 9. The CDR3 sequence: CASSQRGLAGDNTGELFF. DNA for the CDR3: TGCGCCAGCAGCCAACGTGGATTAGCGGGAGATAACACCGGGGAGCTGTTTTTT.

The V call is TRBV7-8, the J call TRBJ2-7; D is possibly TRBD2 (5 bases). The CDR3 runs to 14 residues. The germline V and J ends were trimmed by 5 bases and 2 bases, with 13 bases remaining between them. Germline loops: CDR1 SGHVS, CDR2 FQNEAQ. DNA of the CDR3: TGTGCCAGCAGCACAAGGACGGAGGCCTACGAGCAGTACTTC. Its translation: CASSTRTEAYEQYF.

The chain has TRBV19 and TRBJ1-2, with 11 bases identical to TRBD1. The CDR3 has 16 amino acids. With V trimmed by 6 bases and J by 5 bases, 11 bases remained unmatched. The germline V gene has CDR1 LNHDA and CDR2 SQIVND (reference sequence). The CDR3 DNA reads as TGTGCCAGTAGCCTTGGACAGGGGGCAGCTACTTATGGCTACACCTTC. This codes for CASSLGQGAATYGYTF. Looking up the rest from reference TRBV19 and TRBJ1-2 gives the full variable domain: DGGITQSPKYLFRKEGQNVTLSCEQNLNHDAMYWYRQDPGQGLRLIYYSQIVNDFQKGDIAEGYSVSREKKESFPLTVTSAQKNPTAFYLCASSLGQGAATYGYTFGSGTRLTVV.

CDR3 residues: CASSSRGGKPQETQYF. The DNA of the CDR3 is TGTGCCAGCAGCTCCCGGGGGGGAAAGCCCCAAGAGACCCAGTACTTC. The chain links TRBV5-6 to TRBJ2-5; 8 nucleotides agree with TRBD2. With 3 bases clipped from V and 1 base from J, the junction kept 8 bases outside the gene matches. Germline V gene sequence: CDR1 SGHDT, CDR2 YYEEEE. This CDR3 contains 16 residues.

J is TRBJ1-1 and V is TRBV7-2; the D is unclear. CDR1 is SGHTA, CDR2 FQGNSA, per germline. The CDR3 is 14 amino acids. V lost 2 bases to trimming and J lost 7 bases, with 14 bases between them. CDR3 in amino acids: CASSLSLPPVEAFF. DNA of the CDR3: TGTGCCAGCAGCTTATCTCTTCCCCCCGTTGAAGCTTTCTTT.

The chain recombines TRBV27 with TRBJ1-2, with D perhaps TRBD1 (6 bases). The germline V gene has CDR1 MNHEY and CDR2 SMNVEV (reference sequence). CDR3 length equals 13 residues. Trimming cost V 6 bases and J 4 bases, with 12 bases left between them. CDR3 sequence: CASRPTGLYGYTF. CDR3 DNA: TGTGCCAGCAGACCGACAGGACTCTATGGCTACACCTTC.

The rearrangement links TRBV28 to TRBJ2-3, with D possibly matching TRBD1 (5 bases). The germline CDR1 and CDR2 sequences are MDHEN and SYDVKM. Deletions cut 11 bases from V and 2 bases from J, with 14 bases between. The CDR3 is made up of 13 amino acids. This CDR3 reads CAPEGVNTDTQYF. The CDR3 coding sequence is TGTGCCCCCGAAGGGGTGAACACAGATACGCAGTATTTT. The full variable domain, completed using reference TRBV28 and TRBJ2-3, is DVKVTQSSRYLVKRTGEKVFLECVQDMDHENMFWYRQDPGLGLRLIYFSYDVKMKEKGDIPEGYSVSREKKERFSLILESASTNQTSMYLCAPEGVNTDTQYFGPGTRLTVL.

The CDR3 spells CASSPRRGTRGYTYEQYF. The CDR3 DNA is TGTGCCAGCTCACCACGGCGGGGGACCAGGGGCTATACCTACGAGCAGTACTTC. V gene TRBV18 combines with J gene TRBJ2-7, with D possibly TRBD2 on 7 matching bases. Trimming stripped 1 base from V and 2 bases from J, with 21 bases between. Germline V gene data show CDR1 as KGHSH and CDR2 as LQKENI. CDR3 length: 18 residues.

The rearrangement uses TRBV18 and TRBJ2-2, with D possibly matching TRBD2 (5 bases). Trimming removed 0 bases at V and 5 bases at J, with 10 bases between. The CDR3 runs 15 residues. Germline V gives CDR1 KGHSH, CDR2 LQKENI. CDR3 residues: CASSPPSVGTGELFF. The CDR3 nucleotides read TGTGCCAGCTCACCACCTAGCGTTGGGACCGGGGAGCTGTTTTTT. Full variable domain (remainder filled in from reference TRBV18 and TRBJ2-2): NAGVMQNPRHLVRRRGQEARLRCSPMKGHSHVYWYRQLPEEGLKFMVYLQKENIIDESGMPKERFSAEFPKEGPSILRIQQVVRGDSAAYFCASSPPSVGTGELFFGEGSRLTVL.

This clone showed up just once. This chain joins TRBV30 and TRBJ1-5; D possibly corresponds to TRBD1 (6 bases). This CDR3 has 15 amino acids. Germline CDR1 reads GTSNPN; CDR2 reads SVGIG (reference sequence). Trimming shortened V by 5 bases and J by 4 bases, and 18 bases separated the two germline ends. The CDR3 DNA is TGTGCCTGGTCAACCGGGACAAGCCCAAATCAGCCCCAGCATTTT. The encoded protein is CAWSTGTSPNQPQHF.

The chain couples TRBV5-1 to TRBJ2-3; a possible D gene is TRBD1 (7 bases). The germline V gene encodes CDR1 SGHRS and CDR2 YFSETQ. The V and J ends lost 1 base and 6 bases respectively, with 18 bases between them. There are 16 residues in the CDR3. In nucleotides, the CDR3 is TGCGCCAGCAGCTTGTCAGTCAAGGGGGCGGGGGATACGCAGTATTTT. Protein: CASSLSVKGAGDTQYF.

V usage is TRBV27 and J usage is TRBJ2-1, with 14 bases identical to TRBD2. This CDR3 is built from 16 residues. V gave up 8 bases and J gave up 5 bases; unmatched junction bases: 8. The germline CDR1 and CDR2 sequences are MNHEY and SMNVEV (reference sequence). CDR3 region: CASPPGLAGAHNEQFF. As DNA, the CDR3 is TGTGCCAGCCCCCCGGGACTAGCGGGAGCTCACAATGAGCAGTTCTTC.